The 3 T cell receptor beta chains below all came from one sample that was sequenced in a study of blood T cell repertoires in COVID-19. Profiled with immunoSEQ multiplex PCR; TCRdb holds only in-frame clones, not every one. Of roughly 160,000 clones in the sample, 84% were seen once. Material for sequencing was PBMCs or T cells enriched from blood (not recorded which). These receptors came from a man aged 45-65 years who had recovered from COVID-19.

V and J are TRBV2 and TRBJ2-2, with D uncertain. From germline, CDR1 is SNHLY and CDR2 FYNNEI. V was pared by 7 bases and J by 7 bases, with 10 bases between. CDR3 length: 12 residues. The CDR3 DNA follows: TGTGCCAGCATGAGACAAGACGGGGAGCTGTTTTTT. Its protein is CASMRQDGELFF. The whole variable domain, remainder taken from reference TRBV2 and TRBJ2-2, is EPEVTQTPSHQVTQMGQEVILRCVPISNHLYFYWYRQILGQKVEFLVSFYNNEISEKSEIFDDQFSVERPDGSNFTLKIRSTKLEDSAMYFCASMRQDGELFFGEGSRLTVL.

V usage is TRBV4-2 and J usage is TRBJ1-1; 7 bases match TRBD1. This CDR3 spans 14 amino acids. V gave up 0 bases and J gave up 10 bases; unmatched junction bases: 8. Germline CDR1 is LGHNA and CDR2 is YNFKEQ. CDR3 sequence: CASSQETEGAGAFF. As DNA, the CDR3 is TGTGCCAGCAGCCAAGAGACGGAGGGGGCCGGAGCTTTCTTT.

The V gene is TRBV4-2, the J gene TRBJ1-3; TRBD1 matches 9 bases. Trimming cost V 4 bases and J 8 bases; bases outside gene matches: 6. This CDR3 is built from 14 residues. Per the germline V gene, CDR1 is LGHNA and CDR2 is YNFKEQ. CDR3 region: CASSPGQGKDTIYF. CDR3 sequence (DNA): TGTGCCAGCAGCCCCGGACAGGGGAAAGACACCATATATTTT.